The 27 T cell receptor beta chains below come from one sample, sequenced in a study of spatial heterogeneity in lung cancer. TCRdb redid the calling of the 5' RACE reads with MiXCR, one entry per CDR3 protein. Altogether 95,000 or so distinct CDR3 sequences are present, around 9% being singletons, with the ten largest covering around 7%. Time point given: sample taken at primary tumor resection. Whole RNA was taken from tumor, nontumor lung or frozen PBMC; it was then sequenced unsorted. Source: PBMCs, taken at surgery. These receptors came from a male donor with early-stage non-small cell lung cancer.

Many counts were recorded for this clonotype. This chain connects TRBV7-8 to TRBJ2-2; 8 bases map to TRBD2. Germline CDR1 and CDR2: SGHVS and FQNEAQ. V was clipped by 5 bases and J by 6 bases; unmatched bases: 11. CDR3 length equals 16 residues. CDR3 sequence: CASSIPGTSISGELFF. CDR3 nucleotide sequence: TGTGCCAGCAGCATCCCCGGGACTAGTATCTCCGGGGAGCTGTTTTTT. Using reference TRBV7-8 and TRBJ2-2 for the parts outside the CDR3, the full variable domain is GAGVSQSPRYKVAKRGQDVALRCDPISGHVSLFWYQQALGQGPEFLTYFQNEAQLDKSGLPSDRFFAERPEGSVSTLKIQRTQQEDSAVYLCASSIPGTSISGELFFGEGSRLTVL.

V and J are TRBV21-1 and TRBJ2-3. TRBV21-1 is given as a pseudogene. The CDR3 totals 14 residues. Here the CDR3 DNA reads TGTGCCAGCAGCAAGACCCCAAGCACAGATACGCAGTATTTT. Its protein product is CASSKTPSTDTQYF.

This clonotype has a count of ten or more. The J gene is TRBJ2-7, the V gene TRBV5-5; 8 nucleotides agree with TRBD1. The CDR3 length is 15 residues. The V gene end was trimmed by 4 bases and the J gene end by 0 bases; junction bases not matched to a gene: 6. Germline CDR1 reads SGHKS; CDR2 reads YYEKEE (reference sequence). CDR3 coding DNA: TGTGCCAGCAGCCTCCTGACAGGGGACTCCTACGAGCAGTACTTC. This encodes CASSLLTGDSYEQYF.

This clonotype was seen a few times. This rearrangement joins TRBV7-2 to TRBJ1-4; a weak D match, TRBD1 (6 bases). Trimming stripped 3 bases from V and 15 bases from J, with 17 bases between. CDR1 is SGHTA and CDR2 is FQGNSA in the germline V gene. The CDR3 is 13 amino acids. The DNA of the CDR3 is TGTGCCAGCAGCTTGTACGACCAGGGGCATGTGTTTTTT. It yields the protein CASSLYDQGHVFF.

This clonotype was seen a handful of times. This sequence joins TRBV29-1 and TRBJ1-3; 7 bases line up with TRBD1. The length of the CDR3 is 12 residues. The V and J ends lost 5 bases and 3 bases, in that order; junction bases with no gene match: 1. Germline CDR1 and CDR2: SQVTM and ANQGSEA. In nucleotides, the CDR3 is TGCAGCGTTCAGGGGGGTGGAAACACCATATATTTT. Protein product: CSVQGGGNTIYF.

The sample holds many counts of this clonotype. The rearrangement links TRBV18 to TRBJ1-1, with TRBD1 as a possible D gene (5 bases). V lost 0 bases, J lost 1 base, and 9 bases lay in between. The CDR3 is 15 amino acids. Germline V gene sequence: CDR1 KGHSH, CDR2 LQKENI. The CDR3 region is CASSPPGGANTEAFF. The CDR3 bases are TGTGCCAGCTCACCACCGGGAGGGGCGAACACTGAAGCTTTCTTT.

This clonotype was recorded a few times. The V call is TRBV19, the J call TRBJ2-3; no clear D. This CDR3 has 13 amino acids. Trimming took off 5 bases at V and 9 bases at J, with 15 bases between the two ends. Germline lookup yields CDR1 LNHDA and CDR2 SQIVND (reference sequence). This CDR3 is CASSSRLSATQYF. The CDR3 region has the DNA TGTGCCAGTAGTTCCCGACTCTCTGCCACGCAGTATTTT.

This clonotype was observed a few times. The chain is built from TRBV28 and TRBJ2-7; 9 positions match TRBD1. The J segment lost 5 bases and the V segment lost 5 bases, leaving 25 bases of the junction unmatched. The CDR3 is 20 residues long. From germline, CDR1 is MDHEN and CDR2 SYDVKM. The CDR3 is CASSDTGGYTLGGSPHEQYF. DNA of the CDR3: TGTGCCAGCAGTGATACAGGGGGCTACACCCTAGGCGGGAGTCCCCACGAGCAGTACTTC.

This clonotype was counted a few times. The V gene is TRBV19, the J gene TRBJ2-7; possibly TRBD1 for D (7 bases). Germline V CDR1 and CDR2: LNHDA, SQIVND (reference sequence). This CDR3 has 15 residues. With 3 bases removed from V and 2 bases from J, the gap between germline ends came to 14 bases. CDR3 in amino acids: CASSMEGQPTYEQYF. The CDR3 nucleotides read TGTGCCAGTAGTATGGAGGGACAGCCCACCTACGAGCAGTACTTC.

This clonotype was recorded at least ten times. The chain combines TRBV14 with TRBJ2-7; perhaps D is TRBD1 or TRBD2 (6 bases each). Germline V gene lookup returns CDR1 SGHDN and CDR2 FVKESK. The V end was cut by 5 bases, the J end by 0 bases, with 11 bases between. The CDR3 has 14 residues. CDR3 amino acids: CASSFRGRSYEQYF. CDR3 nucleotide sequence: TGTGCCAGCAGCTTCCGGGGGCGCTCCTACGAGCAGTACTTC.

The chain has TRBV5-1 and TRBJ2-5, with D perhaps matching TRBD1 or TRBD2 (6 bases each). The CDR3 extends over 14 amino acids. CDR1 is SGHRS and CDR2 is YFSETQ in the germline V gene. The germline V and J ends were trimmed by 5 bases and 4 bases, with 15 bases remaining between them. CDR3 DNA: TGCGCCAGCAGTCGGTCGGGGGCCAGAGAGACCCAGTACTTC. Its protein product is CASSRSGARETQYF.

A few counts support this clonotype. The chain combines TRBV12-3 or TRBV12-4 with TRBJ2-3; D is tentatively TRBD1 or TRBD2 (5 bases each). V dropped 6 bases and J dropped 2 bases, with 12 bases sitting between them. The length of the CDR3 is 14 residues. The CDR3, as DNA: TGTGCCAGCAGCTCCGGGGCGCCCACAGATACGCAGTATTTT. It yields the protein CASSSGAPTDTQYF.

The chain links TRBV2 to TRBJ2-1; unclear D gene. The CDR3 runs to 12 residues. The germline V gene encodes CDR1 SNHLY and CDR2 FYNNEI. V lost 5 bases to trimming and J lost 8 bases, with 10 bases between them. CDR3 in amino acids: CASSPRKDEQFF. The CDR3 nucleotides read TGTGCCAGCAGTCCCCGAAAGGATGAGCAGTTCTTC.

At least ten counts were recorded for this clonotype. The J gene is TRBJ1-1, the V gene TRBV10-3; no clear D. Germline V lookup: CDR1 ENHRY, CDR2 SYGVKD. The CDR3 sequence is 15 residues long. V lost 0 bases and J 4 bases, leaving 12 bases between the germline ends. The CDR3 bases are TGTGCCATCAGTGAGTCGAGGCAATCGGGCACTGAAGCTTTCTTT. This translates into CAISESRQSGTEAFF.

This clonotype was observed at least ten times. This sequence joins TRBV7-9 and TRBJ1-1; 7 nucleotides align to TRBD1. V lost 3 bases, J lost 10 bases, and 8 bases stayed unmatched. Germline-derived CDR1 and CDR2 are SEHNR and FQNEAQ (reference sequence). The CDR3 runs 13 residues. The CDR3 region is CASSFGRQGRAFF. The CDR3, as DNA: TGTGCCAGCAGCTTTGGGAGACAGGGACGAGCTTTCTTT.

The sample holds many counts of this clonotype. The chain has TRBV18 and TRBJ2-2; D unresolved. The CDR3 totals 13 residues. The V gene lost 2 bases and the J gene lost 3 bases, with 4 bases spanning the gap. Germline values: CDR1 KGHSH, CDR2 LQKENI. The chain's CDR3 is CASSPGDTGELFF. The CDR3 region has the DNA TGTGCCAGCTCACCAGGGGACACCGGGGAGCTGTTTTTT.

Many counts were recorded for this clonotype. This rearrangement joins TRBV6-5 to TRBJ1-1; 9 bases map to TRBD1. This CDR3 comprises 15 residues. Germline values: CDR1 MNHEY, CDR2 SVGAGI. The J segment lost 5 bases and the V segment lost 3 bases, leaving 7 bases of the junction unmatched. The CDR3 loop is CASSYKGTGWTEAFF. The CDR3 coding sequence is TGTGCCAGCAGTTATAAGGGGACAGGGTGGACTGAAGCTTTCTTT.

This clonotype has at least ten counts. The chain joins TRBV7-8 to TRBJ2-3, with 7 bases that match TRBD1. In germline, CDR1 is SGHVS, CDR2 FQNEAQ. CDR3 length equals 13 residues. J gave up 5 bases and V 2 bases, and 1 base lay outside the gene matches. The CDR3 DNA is TGTGCCAGCAGCTTACAGGGGGTAGATACGCAGTATTTT. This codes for CASSLQGVDTQYF.

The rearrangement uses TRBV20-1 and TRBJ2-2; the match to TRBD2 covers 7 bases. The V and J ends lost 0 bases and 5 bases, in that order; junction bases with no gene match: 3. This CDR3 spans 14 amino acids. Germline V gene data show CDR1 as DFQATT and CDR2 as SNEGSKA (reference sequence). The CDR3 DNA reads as TGCAGTGCTAGAGAGTGGCGGGAGACCGGGGAGCTGTTTTTT. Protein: CSAREWRETGELFF.

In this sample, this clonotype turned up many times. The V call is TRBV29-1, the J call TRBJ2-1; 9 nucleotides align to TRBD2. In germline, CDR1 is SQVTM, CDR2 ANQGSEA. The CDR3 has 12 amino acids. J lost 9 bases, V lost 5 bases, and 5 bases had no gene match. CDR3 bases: TGCAGCGTTCAGAGCGGGAGGTTTGAGCAGTTCTTC. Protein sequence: CSVQSGRFEQFF.

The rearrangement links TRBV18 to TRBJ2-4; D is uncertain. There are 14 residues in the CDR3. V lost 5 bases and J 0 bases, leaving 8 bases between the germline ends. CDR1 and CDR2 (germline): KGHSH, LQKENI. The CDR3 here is CASSATLAKNIQYF. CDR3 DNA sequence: TGTGCCAGCTCAGCAACTCTAGCCAAAAACATTCAGTACTTC.

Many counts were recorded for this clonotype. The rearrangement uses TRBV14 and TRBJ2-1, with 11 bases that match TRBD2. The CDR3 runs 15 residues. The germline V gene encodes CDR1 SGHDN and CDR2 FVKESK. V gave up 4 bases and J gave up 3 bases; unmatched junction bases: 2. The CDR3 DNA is TGTGCCAGCAGCCCAGGACTAGCGGGCTACAATGAGCAGTTCTTC. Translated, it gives CASSPGLAGYNEQFF.

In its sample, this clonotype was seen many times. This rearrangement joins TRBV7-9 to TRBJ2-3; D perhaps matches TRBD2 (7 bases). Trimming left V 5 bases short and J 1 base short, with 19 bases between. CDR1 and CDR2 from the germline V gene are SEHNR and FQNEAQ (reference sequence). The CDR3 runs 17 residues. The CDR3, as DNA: TGTGCCAGCAGCGCGATCCTGGGGCGGGGGCGCACAGATACGCAGTATTTT. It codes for CASSAILGRGRTDTQYF.

DNA for the CDR3: TGTGCCAGCAGTTTGAGGTCGGAGGGGGATACGCAGTATTTT. Translation: CASSLRSEGDTQYF. The gene calls are TRBV12-3 or TRBV12-4 and TRBJ2-3, with a tentative D call TRBD2 (6 bases). CDR3 length equals 14 residues. Trimming took off 3 bases at V and 6 bases at J, with 13 bases between the two ends.

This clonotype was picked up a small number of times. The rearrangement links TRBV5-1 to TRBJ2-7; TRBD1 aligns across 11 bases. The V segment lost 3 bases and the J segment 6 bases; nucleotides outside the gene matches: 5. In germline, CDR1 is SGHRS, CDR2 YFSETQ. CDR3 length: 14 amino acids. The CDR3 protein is CASSSRTGGSEQYF. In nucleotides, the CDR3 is TGCGCCAGCAGCTCCCGGACAGGGGGCAGCGAGCAGTACTTC.

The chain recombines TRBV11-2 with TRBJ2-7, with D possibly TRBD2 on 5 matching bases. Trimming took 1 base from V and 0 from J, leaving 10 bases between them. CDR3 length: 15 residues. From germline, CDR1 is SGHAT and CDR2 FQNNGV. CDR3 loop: CASSLGRKGSYEQYF. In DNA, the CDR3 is TGTGCCAGCAGCTTAGGGAGGAAAGGCTCCTACGAGCAGTACTTC. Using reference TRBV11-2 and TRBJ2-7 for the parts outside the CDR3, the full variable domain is EAGVAQSPRYKIIEKRQSVAFWCNPISGHATLYWYQQILGQGPKLLIQFQNNGVVDDSQLPKDRFSAERLKGVDSTLKIQPAKLEDSAVYLCASSLGRKGSYEQYFGPGTRLTVT.

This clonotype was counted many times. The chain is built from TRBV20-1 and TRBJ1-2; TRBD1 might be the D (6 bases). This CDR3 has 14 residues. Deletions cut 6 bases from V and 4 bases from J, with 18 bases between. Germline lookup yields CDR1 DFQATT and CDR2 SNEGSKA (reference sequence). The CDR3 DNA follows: TGCAGTGCCGAAAAGAACAGGGCTGCCTATGGCTACACCTTC. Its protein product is CSAEKNRAAYGYTF.